A single sample is the source of the 18 T cell receptor beta chains below, sequenced in a study of CD8 T cells in ankylosing spondylitis. TCRdb recomputed calls from the 5' RACE reads with MiXCR, one row per CDR3 protein. The table has 200,000 or so distinct CDR3 sequences, 10% to 15% seen once. The sample taken for sequencing was blood, either unsorted or a sorted T cell fraction (not recorded which). Every receptor here comes from a female donor with ankylosing spondylitis or in good health (not recorded which).

This clonotype was recorded many times. The V gene is TRBV29-1, the J gene TRBJ2-1; either TRBD1 or TRBD2 may fit D (5 bases each). Trimming removed 5 bases at V and 0 bases at J, with 14 bases between. Germline-derived CDR1 and CDR2 are SQVTM and ANQGSEA. The CDR3 consists of 15 residues. In nucleotides, the CDR3 is TGCAGCGTTCTGGGGCTAGCCCGCTCCTACAATGAGCAGTTCTTC. The encoded protein is CSVLGLARSYNEQFF.

V usage is TRBV20-1 and J usage is TRBJ1-2, with D unresolved. Trimming removed 3 bases at V and 3 bases at J, with 11 bases between. The CDR3 contains 13 residues. CDR1 is DFQATT and CDR2 is SNEGSKA in the germline V gene (reference sequence). As DNA, the CDR3 is TGCAGTGCTAGTTCTGGGGTTGACTATGGCTACACCTTC. Translating it yields CSASSGVDYGYTF.

There are a few counts of this clonotype. V and J are TRBV7-2 and TRBJ2-3; D is unclear. V was pared by 4 bases and J by 8 bases, with 10 bases between. The germline CDR1 and CDR2 sequences are SGHTA and FQGNSA. This CDR3 has 12 residues. CDR3 sequence: CASSSPSGTQYF. The CDR3 nucleotides read TGTGCCAGCAGCTCGCCGTCGGGTACGCAGTATTTT.

This clonotype has a count of ten or more. V gene TRBV2 combines with J gene TRBJ2-5; D ambiguous. Germline lookup yields CDR1 SNHLY and CDR2 FYNNEI. The CDR3 runs to 12 residues. The V end was cut by 5 bases, the J end by 2 bases, with 6 bases between. Written as DNA, the CDR3 is TGTGCCAGCAGTACAGATCAAGAGACCCAGTACTTC. Its translation: CASSTDQETQYF.

This clonotype was found a few times. This chain uses TRBV7-6 with TRBJ2-1; 10 bases fit TRBD2. The germline gives CDR1 SGHVS, CDR2 FNYEAQ. The J segment lost 1 base and the V segment lost 6 bases, leaving 3 bases of the junction unmatched. The CDR3 consists of 15 residues. CDR3 region: CASRKLAGSYNEQFF. The CDR3 nucleotides are TGTGCCAGCAGGAAACTAGCGGGATCCTACAATGAGCAGTTCTTC.

This clonotype occurred many times. The chain employs TRBV5-1 and TRBJ1-1, with D tentatively TRBD1 (5 bases). Germline assignment: CDR1 SGHRS and CDR2 YFSETQ. V lost 4 bases and J 1 base, leaving 14 bases between the germline ends. CDR3 length: 15 amino acids. The CDR3 sequence is CASSEFGGSNTEAFF. CDR3 nucleotide sequence: TGCGCCAGCAGCGAATTTGGGGGTTCGAACACTGAAGCTTTCTTT. The whole variable domain, remainder taken from reference TRBV5-1 and TRBJ1-1, is KAGVTQTPRYLIKTRGQQVTLSCSPISGHRSVSWYQQTPGQGLQFLFEYFSETQRNKGNFPGRFSGRQFSNSRSEMNVSTLELGDSALYLCASSEFGGSNTEAFFGQGTRLTVV.

The sample holds many counts of this clonotype. V gene TRBV4-1 combines with J gene TRBJ2-2, with 9 bases lining up with TRBD1. This CDR3 is built from 16 residues. The ends lost 8 bases at V and 5 bases at J; junction bases unmatched: 12. Looked up from germline, CDR1 is MGHRA and CDR2 is YSYEKL. CDR3 nucleotide sequence: TGCGCCAGCGGAATTCTGGGACAGGGAAATACCGGGGAGCTGTTTTTT. It codes for CASGILGQGNTGELFF.

This clonotype occurred many times. CDR3 DNA sequence: TGTGCCAGCAGCTTAATTGAGGGGTTCACCGGGGAGCTGTTTTTT. Protein sequence: CASSLIEGFTGELFF. This chain connects TRBV7-8 to TRBJ2-2, with D perhaps matching TRBD1 or TRBD2 (5 bases each). Germline CDR1 SGHVS, CDR2 FQNEAQ. This CDR3 comprises 15 residues. Trimming removed 2 bases from V and 4 bases from J, with 11 bases in between.

This clonotype was recorded at least ten times. The chain uses TRBV5-1 and TRBJ2-5, with 7 bases that match TRBD1. The CDR3 consists of 13 residues. CDR1 is SGHRS and CDR2 is YFSETQ in the germline V gene. Germline trimming cut 6 bases from V and 4 bases from J; bases unmatched to any gene: 6. In DNA form, the CDR3 reads TGCGCCAGCAACCAACAGGGGCGAGAGACCCAGTACTTC. Translating gives CASNQQGRETQYF. Looking up the rest from reference TRBV5-1 and TRBJ2-5 gives the full variable domain: KAGVTQTPRYLIKTRGQQVTLSCSPISGHRSVSWYQQTPGQGLQFLFEYFSETQRNKGNFPGRFSGRQFSNSRSEMNVSTLELGDSALYLCASNQQGRETQYFGPGTRLLVL.

This clonotype was detected a few times. The chain employs TRBV12-5 and TRBJ2-3; D is unresolved. Trimming took off 3 bases at V and 3 bases at J, with 19 bases between the two ends. This CDR3 has 17 residues. Per the germline V gene, CDR1 is LGHNT and CDR2 is FRNRAP. The CDR3 nucleotides read TGTGCTAGTGGTTTCCCCCGGGCACAGAATGGGACAGATACGCAGTATTTT. Amino acids: CASGFPRAQNGTDTQYF. The entire variable domain, with the rest obtained from reference TRBV12-5 and TRBJ2-3, is as follows: DARVTQTPRHKVTEMGQEVTMRCQPILGHNTVFWYRQTMMQGLELLAYFRNRAPLDDSGMPKDRFSAEMPDATLATLKIQPSEPRDSAVYFCASGFPRAQNGTDTQYFGPGTRLTVL.

V usage is TRBV29-1 and J usage is TRBJ2-1; 9 nucleotides match TRBD2. Germline V gene lookup returns CDR1 SQVTM and CDR2 ANQGSEA. The V segment lost 6 bases and the J segment 9 bases; nucleotides outside the gene matches: 12. There are 14 residues in the CDR3. The CDR3 DNA is TGCAGCGTAAAACCACTAGCGGGCTGGGTTGAGCAGTTCTTC. It codes for CSVKPLAGWVEQFF.

This clonotype showed up many times. The J gene is TRBJ1-2, the V gene TRBV29-1; D might be TRBD1 (6 bases). The germline CDR1 and CDR2 sequences are SQVTM and ANQGSEA. The germline V and J ends were trimmed by 6 bases and 6 bases, with 11 bases remaining between them. This CDR3 is built from 11 residues. Here the CDR3 reads CSVYRDHGYTF. The DNA for the CDR3 is TGCAGCGTATACAGGGACCATGGCTACACCTTC.

This clonotype was found a few times. The genes are TRBV7-2 and TRBJ2-7; TRBD2 aligns across 9 bases. The germline gives CDR1 SGHTA, CDR2 FQGNSA. CDR3 length equals 17 residues. V was pared by 1 base and J by 0 bases, with 7 bases of the junction left unmatched. CDR3 in DNA: TGTGCCAGCAGCTTAGGTCGGCTAGCGGGAAGCTCCTACGAGCAGTACTTC. Residues: CASSLGRLAGSSYEQYF.

This clonotype was seen more than once but under ten times. The chain combines TRBV7-9 with TRBJ2-7, with TRBD1 matching 8 bases. Germline V gene data show CDR1 as SEHNR and CDR2 as FQNEAQ (reference sequence). This CDR3 is built from 15 residues. Losses at the gene ends were 1 base for V and 7 bases for J; bases not matched to a gene: 9. CDR3 region: CASSLEGTGQVEQYF. The CDR3 DNA is TGTGCCAGCAGCTTAGAGGGGACAGGTCAGGTGGAGCAGTACTTC.

This clonotype was picked up many times. This chain connects TRBV9 to TRBJ1-5; no clear D gene. There are 17 residues in the CDR3. The germline V gene encodes CDR1 SGDLS and CDR2 YYNGEE. The germline V and J ends were trimmed by 0 bases and 2 bases, with 15 bases remaining between them. CDR3 in DNA: TGTGCCAGCAGCGTAGAGGTCGACATCCCAGGCAATCAGCCCCAGCATTTT. It is translated as CASSVEVDIPGNQPQHF.

The table lists this clonotype with a few counts. The V and J genes are TRBV27 and TRBJ2-7; TRBD1 agrees at 7 bases. This CDR3 is 13 amino acids long. J lost 0 bases, V lost 11 bases, and 7 bases had no gene match. CDR1 and CDR2 from the germline V gene are MNHEY and SMNVEV (reference sequence). The chain's CDR3 is CACPGTASYEQYF. As DNA, the CDR3 is TGTGCCTGCCCCGGGACAGCCTCCTACGAGCAGTACTTC.

This clonotype turned up a few times. J is TRBJ2-1 and V is TRBV27, with 8 bases fitting TRBD2. V lost 3 bases, J lost 5 bases, and 15 bases stayed unmatched. The CDR3 is made up of 18 amino acids. CDR1 is MNHEY and CDR2 is SMNVEV in the germline V gene (reference sequence). CDR3 loop: CASSFLAREASPHNEQFF. In nucleotides, the CDR3 is TGTGCCAGCAGTTTTTTAGCGCGGGAGGCCTCTCCCCACAATGAGCAGTTCTTC.

The sample holds a few counts of this clonotype. The chain uses TRBV20-1 and TRBJ2-7; D unresolved. Germline V gene lookup returns CDR1 DFQATT and CDR2 SNEGSKA (reference sequence). V lost 1 base, J lost 1 base, and 11 bases lay in between. The CDR3 runs to 14 residues. The CDR3 region is CSARVLTASYEQYF. In DNA form, the CDR3 reads TGCAGTGCTAGAGTTTTAACGGCGTCCTACGAGCAGTACTTC.